This TCR beta chain was found in a study of blood T cell repertoires in COVID-19. Background on the study: There were acute and convalescent COVID-19 samples, and they came from the United States, Italy and Spain. Nucleic acid was either cDNA or gDNA, and it came from T cells, B-cell-depleted T cells, or PBMCs.

The V gene's germline CDR1 is KGHDR and CDR2 SFDVKD. V was clipped by 3 bases and J by 3 bases; unmatched bases: 3. CDR3 length: 14 amino acids. As processed by the authors: How many nucleated cells were present was estimated from reference gene primer amplification. Repertoires were generated with immunoSEQ multiplex PCR, while TCRdb's copy carries only in-frame clones and drops some. V and J calls and clone size are those listed in that table; D and trimming were worked out from the DNA. Of about 140,000 clones listed, 82% are singletons. The sequenced sample was peripheral blood. The J gene is TRBJ1-2, the V gene TRBV24-1, with 7 bases lining up with TRBD1. The clonotype comes from a woman of 80 years or more with acute or convalescent COVID-19. The CDR3 sequence is CATSDPGTDYGYTF. The DNA of the CDR3 is TGTGCCACCAGTGATCCCGGGACAGACTATGGCTACACCTTC.